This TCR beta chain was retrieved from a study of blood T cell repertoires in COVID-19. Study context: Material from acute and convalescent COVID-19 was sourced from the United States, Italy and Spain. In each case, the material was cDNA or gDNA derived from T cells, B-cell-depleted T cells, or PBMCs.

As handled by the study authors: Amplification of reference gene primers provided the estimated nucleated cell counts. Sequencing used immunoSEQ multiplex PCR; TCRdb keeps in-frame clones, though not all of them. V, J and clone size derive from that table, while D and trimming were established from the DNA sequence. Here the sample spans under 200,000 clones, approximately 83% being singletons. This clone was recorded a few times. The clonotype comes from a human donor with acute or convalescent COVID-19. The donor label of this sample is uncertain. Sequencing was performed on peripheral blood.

This CDR3 is CAISTEGTQSYGYTF. The CDR3 DNA follows: TGTGCCATCAGTACCGAAGGGACACAAAGCTATGGCTACACCTTC. V gene TRBV10-3 combines with J gene TRBJ1-2; a possible D gene is TRBD1 (6 bases). Germline CDR1 ENHRY, CDR2 SYGVKD. The CDR3 contains 15 residues. The ends were cut back, 5 bases at V and 4 bases at J, with 17 bases in the middle.